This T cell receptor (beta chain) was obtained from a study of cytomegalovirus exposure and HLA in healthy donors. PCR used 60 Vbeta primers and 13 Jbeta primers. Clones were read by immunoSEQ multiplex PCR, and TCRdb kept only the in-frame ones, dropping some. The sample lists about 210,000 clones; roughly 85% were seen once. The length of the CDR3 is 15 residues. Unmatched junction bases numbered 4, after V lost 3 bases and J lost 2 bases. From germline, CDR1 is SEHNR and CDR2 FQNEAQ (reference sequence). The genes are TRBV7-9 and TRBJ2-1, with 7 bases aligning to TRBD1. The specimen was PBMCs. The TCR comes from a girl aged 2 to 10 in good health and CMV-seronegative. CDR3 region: CASSLVQGAYNEQFF. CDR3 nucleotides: TGTGCCAGCAGCTTGGTGCAGGGGGCCTACAATGAGCAGTTCTTC.